This entry is about one TCR beta chain. What it binds is not known. Sequencing used immunoSEQ multiplex PCR; TCRdb keeps in-frame clones, though not all of them. The sample includes some 2,500,000 clones, over 85% of them seen just once. This entry belongs to a study of shared clonotypes between healthy human individuals. For the study at large: Used for every donor were three CD4 naive, three CD4 memory, two CD8 naive and one CD8 memory plate.

Study-wide results and caveats: Generally, naive subsets (rather than memory subsets) showed larger estimated richness. Generation of non-shared clonotypes was less probable than generation of clonotypes shared by all four donors.

Deletions cut 2 bases from V and 3 bases from J, with 14 bases between. The germline V gene encodes CDR1 LNHDA and CDR2 SQIVND (reference sequence). CDR3 length: 16 residues. The sequence derives from a man aged 18 to 30 in good health. Some clones in this sample may be carry-over from other donors' samples. The chain employs TRBV19 and TRBJ2-1; D may be TRBD2 (6 bases). Sequenced material: naive CD4+ T cells from PBMCs. Specified subset: CD45RA+ positively selected. Here the CDR3 DNA reads TGTGCCAGTAGTATAAGGAGCGGGTTCCTCTACAATGAGCAGTTCTTC. This encodes CASSIRSGFLYNEQFF.